This passage covers 10 T cell receptor beta chains from one sample sequenced in a study of CD8+CD57+ T cells in acquired aplastic anemia. Genomic DNA templated the TCR beta VDJ and CDR3 profiling. TCRdb independently ran MiXCR on the reads; one entry per CDR3 protein. This table holds about 160,000 distinct CDR3 sequences, approximately 44% found once. Sequencing was carried out using sorted CD4+, CD8+, or CD8+CD57+ T cells (not recorded which) from PBMCs. All receptors derive from a human donor in good health.

At least ten counts were recorded for this clonotype. The chain employs TRBV9 and TRBJ1-1; possible D gene TRBD1, 6 bases. CDR3 length equals 14 residues. Trimming removed 1 base at V and 3 bases at J, with 10 bases between. CDR1 and CDR2 (germline): SGDLS, YYNGEE. The CDR3 sequence is CASSVLGGYTEAFF. The CDR3 bases are TGTGCCAGCAGCGTACTGGGGGGCTACACTGAAGCTTTCTTT.

This clonotype occurred many times. The J gene is TRBJ1-1, the V gene TRBV19, with TRBD1 matching over 9 bases. Germline CDR1 LNHDA, CDR2 SQIVND (reference sequence). Trimming removed 7 bases from V and 4 bases from J; junction bases left unmatched: 4. There are 13 residues in the CDR3. The CDR3 reads CASTAQGATEAFF. The CDR3 nucleotides are TGTGCCAGTACCGCACAGGGGGCCACTGAAGCTTTCTTT.

The V gene is TRBV7-9, the J gene TRBJ1-2; no definite D call. Germline lookup yields CDR1 SEHNR and CDR2 FQNEAQ (reference sequence). The CDR3 consists of 12 residues. The germline V and J ends were trimmed by 8 bases and 4 bases, with 11 bases remaining between them. Here the CDR3 reads CASGQGSYGYTF. The CDR3, as DNA: TGTGCCAGCGGCCAAGGATCCTATGGCTACACCTTC.

There are many counts of this clonotype. The chain is built from TRBV7-2 and TRBJ2-7; D is ambiguous. The CDR3 is 14 amino acids. V lost 2 bases to trimming and J lost 0 bases, with 8 bases between them. Germline V gene data show CDR1 as SGHTA and CDR2 as FQGNSA. The CDR3 reads CASSLIAGSYEQYF. The CDR3 DNA sequence: TGTGCCAGCAGCTTAATCGCCGGCTCCTACGAGCAGTACTTC.

The sample holds many counts of this clonotype. V usage is TRBV20-1 and J usage is TRBJ1-1, with D possibly matching TRBD1 (6 bases). The CDR3 length is 14 residues. Trimming took off 0 bases at V and 4 bases at J, with 12 bases between the two ends. From germline, CDR1 is DFQATT and CDR2 SNEGSKA (reference sequence). CDR3 nucleotide sequence: TGCAGTGCTAGAGATTGGGCCAGGGGCACTGAAGCTTTCTTT. Translation gives CSARDWARGTEAFF.

On this clonotype itself: At one of its ends the junction is not consistent with the germline gene, which may arise from a read error. The chain couples TRBV10-3 to TRBJ2-2, with a weak D call TRBD2 (6 bases). Germline-derived CDR1 and CDR2 are ENHRY and SYGVKD. The CDR3 totals 16 residues. The CDR3 DNA follows: TGTGCCATCAGTGATGGGGTTGGGGGATCCACCGGGGGGCTGTTTTTT. Amino acids: CAISDGVGGSTGGLFF.

This clonotype was observed many times. The chain has TRBV6-2 or TRBV6-3 and TRBJ2-7; possibly TRBD1 for D (5 bases). V shed 5 bases and J shed 6 bases, with 8 bases lying between them. CDR3 length equals 11 residues. Germline V gives CDR1 MNHEY, CDR2 SVGEGT. CDR3 coding DNA: TGTGCCAGCAGTCAGGGAAGCGAGCAGTACTTC. Translation: CASSQGSEQYF.

J is TRBJ1-1 and V is TRBV7-3; D uncertain. Germline values: CDR1 SGHTA, CDR2 FQGTGA. This CDR3 has 13 amino acids. Trimming shortened V by 4 bases and J by 3 bases, and 9 bases separated the two germline ends. DNA for the CDR3: TGTGCCAGCAGCTCCAAGGAGGACACTGAAGCTTTCTTT. Protein sequence: CASSSKEDTEAFF.

Notes on this clonotype: The junction and the germline gene differ at one end; a read error may be behind it. The chain uses TRBV12-3 or TRBV12-4 and TRBJ1-1, with 10 positions matching TRBD1. This CDR3 is built from 13 residues. The CDR3 DNA reads TGTGCCAGCAGCCCGGACAGGGGGAGAGGAGCTCTCTTT. It specifies CASSPDRGRGALF.

At least ten counts were recorded for this clonotype. This chain links TRBV7-2 with TRBJ1-2, with D tentatively TRBD1 (5 bases). Germline V CDR1 and CDR2: SGHTA, FQGNSA. The CDR3 length is 14 residues. Trimming took 1 base from V and 5 from J, leaving 11 bases between them. The CDR3 is CASSLVAGTYGYTF. Here the CDR3 DNA reads TGTGCCAGCAGCTTAGTGGCGGGGACGTATGGCTACACCTTC.